These 11 T cell receptor beta chains share one sample of origin, sequenced in a study of early T cells in non-severe SARS-CoV-2 infection. Via MiXCR, TCRdb re-called the 5' RACE reads, giving one row per CDR3 protein. The sample contains about 25,000 distinct CDR3 sequences, roughly 4.8% of which appear only once. The specimen sequenced was whole blood. Receptors originate from an adult who was a healthcare worker with PCR-confirmed SARS-CoV-2 infection or an uninfected control (not recorded which).

This clonotype was detected ten times or more. The chain couples TRBV20-1 to TRBJ2-2; 10 nucleotides agree with TRBD2. V dropped 3 bases and J dropped 1; count of bases not matched to a gene: 2. Germline V gene sequence: CDR1 DFQATT, CDR2 SNEGSKA (reference sequence). The CDR3 totals 15 residues. The CDR3: CSARLAGENTGELFF. As DNA, the CDR3 is TGCAGTGCTAGGCTAGCGGGGGAGAACACCGGGGAGCTGTTTTTT.

This clonotype was seen at least ten times. The chain couples TRBV7-8 to TRBJ1-1; 12 bases are a match to TRBD1. The CDR3 sequence is 18 residues long. J gave up 5 bases and V 5 bases, and 15 bases lay outside the gene matches. Germline values: CDR1 SGHVS, CDR2 FQNEAQ. In DNA form, the CDR3 reads TGTGCCAGCAGCCAGTTACCGGGGACAGGGGGCTCTGGTACTGAAGCTTTCTTT. As protein: CASSQLPGTGGSGTEAFF. Full variable domain (rest looked up from reference TRBV7-8 and TRBJ1-1): GAGVSQSPRYKVAKRGQDVALRCDPISGHVSLFWYQQALGQGPEFLTYFQNEAQLDKSGLPSDRFFAERPEGSVSTLKIQRTQQEDSAVYLCASSQLPGTGGSGTEAFFGQGTRLTVV.

This clonotype occurred many times. The V gene is TRBV5-1, the J gene TRBJ1-2; 7 bases are shared with TRBD1. Per the germline V gene, CDR1 is SGHRS and CDR2 is YFSETQ. This CDR3 is 15 amino acids long. Trimming removed 4 bases from V and 8 bases from J; junction bases left unmatched: 14. The CDR3 loop is CASSTGQPNGSGYTF. As DNA, the CDR3 is TGCGCCAGCAGCACGGGACAGCCAAACGGGAGCGGCTACACCTTC.

There are many counts of this clonotype. In DNA form, the CDR3 reads TGTGCCAGCTCAAGGGGACAAGATAATCAGCCCCAGCATTTT. It specifies CASSRGQDNQPQHF. V usage is TRBV18 and J usage is TRBJ1-5; tentative D call: TRBD1 (6 bases). This CDR3 spans 14 amino acids. Germline V lookup: CDR1 KGHSH, CDR2 LQKENI. Trimming shortened V by 5 bases and J by 4 bases, and 12 bases separated the two germline ends.

This clonotype was counted between two and nine times. The rearrangement uses TRBV12-1 and TRBJ2-7; the table names TRBD2, a call not compared with the DNA. TRBV12-1 represents a pseudogene. The CDR3 totals 18 residues. The CDR3: CASSLTPRGAGGSNEQYF. CDR3 DNA sequence: TGTGCCAGCAGCTTGACCCCCCGTGGAGCAGGAGGTTCCAACGAGCAGTACTTC.

This clonotype is deemed medium-sized. The chain couples TRBV6-4 to TRBJ2-3; TRBD2 agrees at 10 bases. The V segment lost 5 bases and the J segment 3 bases; nucleotides outside the gene matches: 5. The CDR3 spans 15 residues. Germline values: CDR1 MRHNA, CDR2 SNTAGT. CDR3 loop: CASSLAGDGTDTQYF. CDR3 sequence (DNA): TGTGCCAGCAGTCTAGCGGGAGACGGGACAGATACGCAGTATTTT.

This clonotype came up many times. The chain is built from TRBV18 and TRBJ2-3; no clear D. The length of the CDR3 is 11 residues. Trimming removed 3 bases at V and 10 bases at J, with 8 bases between. Per germline, CDR1 KGHSH and CDR2 LQKENI. CDR3 region: CASSPSSAQYF. The DNA of the CDR3 is TGTGCCAGCTCACCGTCTAGTGCGCAGTATTTT.

This chain links TRBV7-7 with TRBJ2-5; TRBD1 matches 7 bases. V lost 4 bases to trimming and J lost 5 bases; unmatched junction nucleotides: 10. The CDR3 has 15 residues. Germline loops: CDR1 SSHAT, CDR2 FNYEAQ (reference sequence). CDR3 loop: CASSSLTGTVETQYF. The CDR3 DNA sequence: TGTGCCAGCAGCTCATTGACAGGGACGGTCGAGACCCAGTACTTC. The entire variable domain, with the rest obtained from reference TRBV7-7 and TRBJ2-5, is as follows: GAGVSQSPRYKVTKRGQDVTLRCDPISSHATLYWYQQALGQGPEFLTYFNYEAQPDKSGLPSDRFSAERPEGSISTLTIQRTEQRDSAMYRCASSSLTGTVETQYFGPGTRLLVL.

This clonotype came up a few times. This chain joins TRBV7-2 and TRBJ2-2, with D possibly matching TRBD2 (5 bases). The ends were cut back, 6 bases at V and 6 bases at J, with 20 bases in the middle. The CDR3 loop spans 16 amino acids. From germline, CDR1 is SGHTA and CDR2 FQGNSA. The CDR3 loop is CASRQAGVGKAGELFF. In DNA form, the CDR3 reads TGTGCCAGCAGACAAGCCGGGGTCGGAAAGGCCGGGGAGCTGTTTTTT.

The V call is TRBV27, the J call TRBJ1-1, with 9 positions matching TRBD1. With V trimmed by 3 bases and J by 8 bases, 4 bases remained unmatched. Germline V lookup: CDR1 MNHEY, CDR2 SMNVEV (reference sequence). CDR3 length: 13 amino acids. CDR3 amino acids: CASSFHGTGEAFF. The CDR3 nucleotides are TGTGCCAGCAGTTTCCATGGGACAGGGGAAGCTTTCTTT.

This clonotype has more than one count but fewer than ten. The chain links TRBV2 to TRBJ1-1; 7 bases line up with TRBD1. V lost 4 bases to trimming and J lost 2 bases; unmatched junction nucleotides: 10. The CDR3 runs 16 residues. CDR1 is SNHLY and CDR2 is FYNNEI in the germline V gene. As DNA, the CDR3 is TGTGCCAGCAGTGCAGACAGGGCACGTAGCAACACTGAAGCTTTCTTT. It encodes CASSADRARSNTEAFF.